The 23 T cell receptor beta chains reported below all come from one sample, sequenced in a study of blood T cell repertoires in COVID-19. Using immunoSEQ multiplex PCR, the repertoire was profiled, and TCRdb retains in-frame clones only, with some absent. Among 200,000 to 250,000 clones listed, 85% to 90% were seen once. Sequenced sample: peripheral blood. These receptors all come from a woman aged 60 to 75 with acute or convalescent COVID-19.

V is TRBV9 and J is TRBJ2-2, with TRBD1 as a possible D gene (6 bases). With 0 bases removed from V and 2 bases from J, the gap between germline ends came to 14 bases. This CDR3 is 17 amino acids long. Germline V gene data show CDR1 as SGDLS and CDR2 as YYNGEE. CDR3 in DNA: TGTGCCAGCAGCGTAGGGTGGGGGCTAGCTAACACCGGGGAGCTGTTTTTT. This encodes CASSVGWGLANTGELFF.

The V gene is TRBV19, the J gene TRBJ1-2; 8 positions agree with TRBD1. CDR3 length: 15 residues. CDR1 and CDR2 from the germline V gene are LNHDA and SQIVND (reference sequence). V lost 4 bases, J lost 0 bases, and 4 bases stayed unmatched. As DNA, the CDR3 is TGTGCCAGTAGTAGTGACAGGGGCCCTAACTATGGCTACACCTTC. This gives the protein CASSSDRGPNYGYTF.

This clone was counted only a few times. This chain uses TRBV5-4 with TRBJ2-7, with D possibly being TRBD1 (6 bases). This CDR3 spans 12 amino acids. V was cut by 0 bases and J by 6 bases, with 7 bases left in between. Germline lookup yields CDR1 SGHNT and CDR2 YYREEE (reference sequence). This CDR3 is CASSLVRGEQYF. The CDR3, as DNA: TGTGCCAGCAGCTTGGTCAGGGGCGAGCAGTACTTC. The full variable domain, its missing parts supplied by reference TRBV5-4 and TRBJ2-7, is ETGVTQSPTHLIKTRGQQVTLRCSSQSGHNTVSWYQQALGQGPQFIFQYYREEENGRGNFPPRFSGLQFPNYSSELNVNALELDDSALYLCASSLVRGEQYFGPGTRLTVT.

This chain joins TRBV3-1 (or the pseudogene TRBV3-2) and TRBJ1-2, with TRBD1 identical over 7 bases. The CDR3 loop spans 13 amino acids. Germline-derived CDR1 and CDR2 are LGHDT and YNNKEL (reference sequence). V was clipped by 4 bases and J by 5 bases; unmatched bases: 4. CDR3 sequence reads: CASSPTGDYGYTF. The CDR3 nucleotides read TGTGCCAGCAGCCCAACAGGGGATTATGGCTACACCTTC.

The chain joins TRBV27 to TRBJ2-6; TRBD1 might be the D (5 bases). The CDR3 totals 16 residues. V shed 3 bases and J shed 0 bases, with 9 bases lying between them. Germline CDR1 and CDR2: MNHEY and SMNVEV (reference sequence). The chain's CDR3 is CASSFVGVSGANVLTF. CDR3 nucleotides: TGTGCCAGCAGTTTTGTAGGGGTCTCTGGGGCCAACGTCCTGACTTTC.

CDR3 sequence: CSVEDVGHTGELFF. In DNA form, the CDR3 reads TGCAGCGTTGAAGACGTGGGGCACACCGGGGAGCTGTTTTTT. This chain links TRBV29-1 with TRBJ2-2; TRBD1 is a possible D gene (5 bases). Germline V gene sequence: CDR1 SQVTM, CDR2 ANQGSEA. V was pared by 0 bases and J by 3 bases, with 8 bases between. The CDR3 has 14 residues.

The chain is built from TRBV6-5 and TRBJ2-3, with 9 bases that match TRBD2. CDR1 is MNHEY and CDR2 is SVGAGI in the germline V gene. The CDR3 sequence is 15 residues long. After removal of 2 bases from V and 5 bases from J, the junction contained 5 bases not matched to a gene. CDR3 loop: CASSYGGRARDTQYF. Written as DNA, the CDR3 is TGTGCCAGCAGTTACGGCGGGAGGGCCCGAGATACGCAGTATTTT.

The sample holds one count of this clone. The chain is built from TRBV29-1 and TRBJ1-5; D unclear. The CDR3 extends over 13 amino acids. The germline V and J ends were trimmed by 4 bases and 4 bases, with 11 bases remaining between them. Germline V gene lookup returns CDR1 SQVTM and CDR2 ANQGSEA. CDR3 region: CSVGHSLNQPQHF. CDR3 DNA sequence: TGCAGCGTTGGGCACAGTCTTAATCAGCCCCAGCATTTT.

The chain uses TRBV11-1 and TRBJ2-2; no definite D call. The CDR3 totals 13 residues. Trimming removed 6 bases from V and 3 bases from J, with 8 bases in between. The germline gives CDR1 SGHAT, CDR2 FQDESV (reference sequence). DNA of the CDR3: TGTGCCAGCAGGGAGCAGTACACCGGGGAGCTGTTTTTT. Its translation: CASREQYTGELFF.

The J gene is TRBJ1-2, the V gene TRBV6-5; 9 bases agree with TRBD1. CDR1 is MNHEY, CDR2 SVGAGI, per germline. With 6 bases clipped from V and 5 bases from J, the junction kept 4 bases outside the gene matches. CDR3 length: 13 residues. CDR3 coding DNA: TGTGCCAGCAGGGACAGGGGCGGGTATGGCTACACCTTC. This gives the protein CASRDRGGYGYTF.

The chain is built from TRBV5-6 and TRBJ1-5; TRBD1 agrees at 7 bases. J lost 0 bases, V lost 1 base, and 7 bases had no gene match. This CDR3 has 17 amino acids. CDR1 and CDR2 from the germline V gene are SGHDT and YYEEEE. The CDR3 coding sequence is TGTGCCAGCAGCTTGTGGGACAGAACATATAGCAATCAGCCCCAGCATTTT. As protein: CASSLWDRTYSNQPQHF. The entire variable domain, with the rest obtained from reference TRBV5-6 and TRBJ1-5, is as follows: DAGVTQSPTHLIKTRGQQVTLRCSPKSGHDTVSWYQQALGQGPQFIFQYYEEEERQRGNFPDRFSGHQFPNYSSELNVNALLLGDSALYLCASSLWDRTYSNQPQHFGDGTRLSIL.

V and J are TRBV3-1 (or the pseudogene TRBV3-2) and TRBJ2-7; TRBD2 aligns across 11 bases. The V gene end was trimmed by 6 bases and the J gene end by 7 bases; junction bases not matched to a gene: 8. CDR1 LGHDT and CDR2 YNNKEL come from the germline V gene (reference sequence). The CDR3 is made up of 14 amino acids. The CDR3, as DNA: TGTGCCAGCAGGCGTAGCGGGGGGGCGAGTGAGCAGTACTTC. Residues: CASRRSGGASEQYF.

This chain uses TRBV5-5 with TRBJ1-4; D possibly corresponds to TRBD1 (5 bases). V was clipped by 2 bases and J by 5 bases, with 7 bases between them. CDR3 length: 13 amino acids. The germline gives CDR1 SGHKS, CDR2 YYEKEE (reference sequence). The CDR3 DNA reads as TGTGCCAGCAGCTTAGGGGTAAATGAAAAACTGTTTTTT. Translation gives CASSLGVNEKLFF.

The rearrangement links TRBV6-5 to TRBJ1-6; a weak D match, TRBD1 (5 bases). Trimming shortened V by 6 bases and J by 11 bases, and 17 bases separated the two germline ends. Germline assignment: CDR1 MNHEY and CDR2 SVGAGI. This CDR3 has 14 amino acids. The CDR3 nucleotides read TGTGCCAGCAGCCCAACGGCAGGGATCGCACCCCTCCACTTT. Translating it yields CASSPTAGIAPLHF.

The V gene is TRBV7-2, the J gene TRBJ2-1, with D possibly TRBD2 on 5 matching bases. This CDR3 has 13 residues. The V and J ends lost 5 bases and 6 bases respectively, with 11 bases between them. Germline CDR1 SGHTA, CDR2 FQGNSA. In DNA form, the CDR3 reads TGTGCCAGCAGCGTCCCTCGGGGCAATGAGCAGTTCTTC. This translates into CASSVPRGNEQFF.

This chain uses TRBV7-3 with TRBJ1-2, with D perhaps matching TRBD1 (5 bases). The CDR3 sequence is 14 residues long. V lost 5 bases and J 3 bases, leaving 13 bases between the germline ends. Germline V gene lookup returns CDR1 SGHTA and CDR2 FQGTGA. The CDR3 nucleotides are TGTGCCAGCAGCCCCCAGGGATACGACTATGGCTACACCTTC. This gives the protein CASSPQGYDYGYTF. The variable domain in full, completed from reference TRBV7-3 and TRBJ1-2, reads GAGVSQTPSNKVTEKGKYVELRCDPISGHTALYWYRQSLGQGPEFLIYFQGTGAADDSGLPNDRFFAVRPEGSVSTLKIQRTERGDSAVYLCASSPQGYDYGYTFGSGTRLTVV.

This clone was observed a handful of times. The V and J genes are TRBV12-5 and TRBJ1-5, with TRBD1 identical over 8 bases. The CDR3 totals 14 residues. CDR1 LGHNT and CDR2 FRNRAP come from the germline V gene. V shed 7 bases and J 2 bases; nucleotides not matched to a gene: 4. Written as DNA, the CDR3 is TGTGCTAGTGCCCAGGACAGGGGCAATCAGCCCCAGCATTTT. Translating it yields CASAQDRGNQPQHF.

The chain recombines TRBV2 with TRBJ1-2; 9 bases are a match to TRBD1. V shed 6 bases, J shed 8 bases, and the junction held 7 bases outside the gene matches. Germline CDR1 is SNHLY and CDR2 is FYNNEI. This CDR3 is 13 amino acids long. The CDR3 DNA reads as TGTGCCAGCAGGGGACAGGGTAAAGCCGGCTACACCTTC. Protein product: CASRGQGKAGYTF.

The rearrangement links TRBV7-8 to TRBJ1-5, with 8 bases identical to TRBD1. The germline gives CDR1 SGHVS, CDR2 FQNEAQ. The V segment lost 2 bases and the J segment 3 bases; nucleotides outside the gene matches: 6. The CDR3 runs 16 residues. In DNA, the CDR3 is TGTGCCAGCAGCTTATCCCCAGGGGGCTACAATCAGCCCCAGCATTTT. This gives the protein CASSLSPGGYNQPQHF. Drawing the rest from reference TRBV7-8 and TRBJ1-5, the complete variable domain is GAGVSQSPRYKVAKRGQDVALRCDPISGHVSLFWYQQALGQGPEFLTYFQNEAQLDKSGLPSDRFFAERPEGSVSTLKIQRTQQEDSAVYLCASSLSPGGYNQPQHFGDGTRLSIL.

The CDR3 sequence is CASSPGDQTHGETQYF. CDR3 DNA: TGTGCCAGCAGCCCCGGAGACCAAACTCACGGGGAGACCCAGTACTTC. The chain couples TRBV4-2 to TRBJ2-5; D unresolved. The CDR3 totals 16 residues. V lost 4 bases to trimming and J lost 5 bases, with 20 bases between them. The germline V gene has CDR1 LGHNA and CDR2 YNFKEQ.

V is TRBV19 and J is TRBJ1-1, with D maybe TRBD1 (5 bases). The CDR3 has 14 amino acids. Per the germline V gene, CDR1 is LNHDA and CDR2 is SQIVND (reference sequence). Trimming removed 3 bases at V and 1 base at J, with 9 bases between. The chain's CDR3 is CASSIQTGNTEAFF. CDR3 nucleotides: TGTGCCAGTAGTATCCAAACAGGGAACACTGAAGCTTTCTTT.

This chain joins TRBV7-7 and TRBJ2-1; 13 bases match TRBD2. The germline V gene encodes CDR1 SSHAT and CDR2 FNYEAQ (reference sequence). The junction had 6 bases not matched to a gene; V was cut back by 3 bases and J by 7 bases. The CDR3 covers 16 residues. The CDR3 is CASSFSGTSGINEQFF. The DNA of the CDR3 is TGTGCCAGCAGCTTTTCCGGGACTAGCGGGATTAATGAGCAGTTCTTC.

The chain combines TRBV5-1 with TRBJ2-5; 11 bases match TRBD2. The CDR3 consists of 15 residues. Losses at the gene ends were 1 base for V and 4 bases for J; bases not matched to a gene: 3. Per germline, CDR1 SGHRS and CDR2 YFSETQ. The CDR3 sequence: CASSLTSGSTETQYF. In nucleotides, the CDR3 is TGCGCCAGCAGCTTGACTAGCGGGAGTACAGAGACCCAGTACTTC.